The rows below give T cell receptor beta chains drawn from one sample of a study of blood T cell repertoires in COVID-19. TCRdb keeps only in-frame clones here, not all; method: immunoSEQ multiplex PCR. The sample shows roughly 200,000 clones, 70% to 90% of them seen only once. The specimen was PBMCs or T cells enriched from blood (not recorded which). The receptors were gathered from a young man who had recovered from COVID-19. CDR3s include the opening cysteine and the closing phenylalanine or tryptophan. Fields, in order: J gene, V gene, clone size, D gene, CDR3 DNA, CDR3 protein. A D gene is named only where the DNA matches it firmly. The size of a clone is reported for some rows only, either as once, few or many, or as a class for expanded clones.

j_call: TRBJ1-5
v_call: TRBV28
clone_size: .
d_call: TRBD1
cdr3_nt: TGTGCCAGCAGTCGACCGGGACAGGGCAATCAGCCCCAGCATTTT
cdr3_aa: CASSRPGQGNQPQHF

j_call: TRBJ2-1
v_call: TRBV23-1
clone_size: .
d_call: .
cdr3_nt: TGCGCCAGCAGTCAATCGTACGTCTCCAGCTCCTACAATGAGCAGTTCTTC
cdr3_aa: CASSQSYVSSSYNEQFF

j_call: TRBJ1-6
v_call: TRBV28
clone_size: few
d_call: TRBD1
cdr3_nt: TGTGCCACCCAAAGACAGGGGTATTCACCCCTCCACTTT
cdr3_aa: CATQRQGYSPLHF

j_call: TRBJ1-1
v_call: TRBV6-5
clone_size: .
d_call: TRBD1
cdr3_nt: TGTGCCAGCAGTTACTTCCGGACAGGGAGGAACACTGAAGCTTTCTTT
cdr3_aa: CASSYFRTGRNTEAFF

j_call: TRBJ2-1
v_call: TRBV27
clone_size: .
d_call: TRBD1
cdr3_nt: TGTGCCAGCAGTTCCCTGGACAGGAGCAATGAGCAGTTCTTC
cdr3_aa: CASSSLDRSNEQFF

j_call: TRBJ2-7
v_call: TRBV7-9
clone_size: .
d_call: .
cdr3_nt: TGTGCCAGCAGCTTCGACAATCCCCACTACGAGCAGTACTTC
cdr3_aa: CASSFDNPHYEQYF

j_call: TRBJ2-7
v_call: TRBV6-5
clone_size: once
d_call: .
cdr3_nt: TGTGCCAGCAGGAGGACAGCCCTCTCCTACGAGCAGTACTTC
cdr3_aa: CASRRTALSYEQYF

j_call: TRBJ2-7
v_call: TRBV18
clone_size: .
d_call: TRBD1
cdr3_nt: TGTGCCAGCTCACCCGTCAGGGGGTCTAGCGAGCAGTACTTC
cdr3_aa: CASSPVRGSSEQYF

j_call: TRBJ1-1
v_call: TRBV19
clone_size: .
d_call: .
cdr3_nt: TGTGCCAGTAGTCCGGAGGGGCACACTGAAGCTTTCTTT
cdr3_aa: CASSPEGHTEAFF

j_call: TRBJ1-2
v_call: TRBV4-1
clone_size: .
d_call: .
cdr3_nt: TGCGCCAGCAGCCAAGCGGACAGAAGCTATGGCTACACCTTC
cdr3_aa: CASSQADRSYGYTF

j_call: TRBJ2-7
v_call: TRBV28
clone_size: once
d_call: TRBD2
cdr3_nt: TGTGCCAGCAGTTATCTAGCGGGAGTTCCCTACGAGCAGTACTTC
cdr3_aa: CASSYLAGVPYEQYF

j_call: TRBJ1-1
v_call: TRBV7-2
clone_size: few
d_call: TRBD1
cdr3_nt: TGTGCCAGCAGCTTTAGGACAGGGGGGACCACTGAAGCTTTCTTT
cdr3_aa: CASSFRTGGTTEAFF

j_call: TRBJ2-3
v_call: TRBV11-3
clone_size: .
d_call: .
cdr3_nt: TGTGCCAGCAGCTCGGGACTTCTCTCTAGCACAGATACGCAGTATTTT
cdr3_aa: CASSSGLLSSTDTQYF

j_call: TRBJ2-5
v_call: TRBV15
clone_size: .
d_call: TRBD1
cdr3_nt: TGTGCCACCAGCAGAGATTTATCGCCTGTGGAACAGGGGGCACGAGAGACCCAGTACTTC
cdr3_aa: CATSRDLSPVEQGARETQYF

j_call: TRBJ2-1
v_call: TRBV9
clone_size: .
d_call: .
cdr3_nt: TGTGCCAGCAGCTCTACAACCACAGGGCCCTCCTACAATGAGCAGTTCTTC
cdr3_aa: CASSSTTTGPSYNEQFF

j_call: TRBJ2-1
v_call: TRBV4-1
clone_size: once
d_call: TRBD1
cdr3_nt: TGCGCCAGCAGCCAACCGGGACAGGGGGTCTATGAGCAGTTCTTC
cdr3_aa: CASSQPGQGVYEQFF

j_call: TRBJ1-2
v_call: TRBV2
clone_size: .
d_call: TRBD1
cdr3_nt: TGTGCCAGCAGTAGGGACAGTGTCGCTAAGGGCTACACCTTC
cdr3_aa: CASSRDSVAKGYTF

j_call: TRBJ2-2
v_call: TRBV24-1
clone_size: few
d_call: TRBD2
cdr3_nt: TGTGCCACCAGTCCCGGCGGGGGGAACACCGGGGAGCTGTTTTTT
cdr3_aa: CATSPGGGNTGELFF

j_call: TRBJ1-3
v_call: TRBV30
clone_size: .
d_call: .
cdr3_nt: TGTGCCTGGAGTCCTGTGACTGAGCTCGGCGGAAACACCATATATTTT
cdr3_aa: CAWSPVTELGGNTIYF

j_call: TRBJ2-7
v_call: TRBV6-1
clone_size: .
d_call: .
cdr3_nt: TGTGCCAGCAGTGAACCGCGGGAGCAGTACTTC
cdr3_aa: CASSEPREQYF

j_call: TRBJ2-5
v_call: TRBV29-1
clone_size: .
d_call: TRBD1
cdr3_nt: TGCAGCACGGAGGACAGGCTGTACCAAGAGACCCAGTACTTC
cdr3_aa: CSTEDRLYQETQYF

j_call: TRBJ1-1
v_call: TRBV10-3
clone_size: .
d_call: .
cdr3_nt: TGTGCCATCAGTGAAGTCACAGGGAACACTGAAGCTTTCTTT
cdr3_aa: CAISEVTGNTEAFF

j_call: TRBJ2-3
v_call: TRBV10-3
clone_size: .
d_call: TRBD2
cdr3_nt: TGTGCCATCAGTGAGCCAGATAGCGGGGGCACAGATACGCAGTATTTT
cdr3_aa: CAISEPDSGGTDTQYF

j_call: TRBJ1-5
v_call: TRBV19
clone_size: .
d_call: .
cdr3_nt: TGTGCCAGTAGTGACTTTAGCGGGACCAATCAGCCCCAGCATTTT
cdr3_aa: CASSDFSGTNQPQHF

j_call: TRBJ2-1
v_call: TRBV27
clone_size: .
d_call: TRBD1
cdr3_nt: TGTGCCAGCAGCCGTGGACAGGGCCTACCCTCCTACAATGAGCAGTTCTTC
cdr3_aa: CASSRGQGLPSYNEQFF

j_call: TRBJ2-1
v_call: TRBV19
clone_size: .
d_call: TRBD2
cdr3_nt: TGTGCCAGTAGTGAAAGGGGGGCCCTGGGTAGCGGGACGTTCTACAATGAGCAGTTCTTC
cdr3_aa: CASSERGALGSGTFYNEQFF

j_call: TRBJ2-3
v_call: TRBV11-3
clone_size: .
d_call: TRBD2
cdr3_nt: TGTGCCAGCAGCCCCCGGGAGGGGATTGATACGCAGTATTTT
cdr3_aa: CASSPREGIDTQYF

j_call: TRBJ2-7
v_call: TRBV25-1
clone_size: .
d_call: .
cdr3_nt: TGTGCCAGCAGTGATCGAGGACACTACGAGCAGTACTTC
cdr3_aa: CASSDRGHYEQYF

j_call: TRBJ2-7
v_call: TRBV6-1
clone_size: .
d_call: TRBD2
cdr3_nt: TGTGCCAGCAGTAGGACTAGCGGGAGCACCGAGCAGTACTTC
cdr3_aa: CASSRTSGSTEQYF

j_call: TRBJ2-7
v_call: TRBV2
clone_size: .
d_call: .
cdr3_nt: TGTGCCAGCAGTGAAGCGGGTGGGACATACTACGAGCAGTACTTC
cdr3_aa: CASSEAGGTYYEQYF

j_call: TRBJ2-3
v_call: TRBV28
clone_size: .
d_call: TRBD2
cdr3_nt: TGTGCCAGCAGGGATTGGACTAGCGCTGGCACAGATACGCAGTATTTT
cdr3_aa: CASRDWTSAGTDTQYF

j_call: TRBJ2-1
v_call: TRBV27
clone_size: .
d_call: TRBD2
cdr3_nt: TGTGCCAGCAGTGCTGGGCGGGTCGGGGGGAGTGAGCAGTTCTTC
cdr3_aa: CASSAGRVGGSEQFF

j_call: TRBJ2-3
v_call: TRBV25-1
clone_size: .
d_call: TRBD2
cdr3_nt: TGTGCCAGCAGTGTAGCGGGGGGGGTGGATACGCAGTATTTT
cdr3_aa: CASSVAGGVDTQYF

j_call: TRBJ2-1
v_call: TRBV18
clone_size: .
d_call: .
cdr3_nt: TGTGCCAGCTCCAGGGCAGGGGGGTCAGATGAGCAGTTCTTC
cdr3_aa: CASSRAGGSDEQFF

j_call: TRBJ1-2
v_call: TRBV3-1/TRBV3-2
clone_size: .
d_call: .
cdr3_nt: TGTGCCAGCAGCCTCAATGAGCGGACAGCCTTC
cdr3_aa: CASSLNERTAF

j_call: TRBJ2-7
v_call: TRBV3-1/TRBV3-2
clone_size: .
d_call: .
cdr3_nt: TGTGCCAGCAGCCAAGGGCTGTTTTCCTACGAGCAGTACTTC
cdr3_aa: CASSQGLFSYEQYF

j_call: TRBJ2-2
v_call: TRBV28
clone_size: .
d_call: TRBD2
cdr3_nt: TGTGCCAGCAGTTTATGGCTAGCGGGAGCCGGGGAGCTGTTTTTT
cdr3_aa: CASSLWLAGAGELFF

j_call: TRBJ2-1
v_call: TRBV27
clone_size: once
d_call: TRBD2
cdr3_nt: TGTGCCAGCAGTTCAAGAAGAGCGGGAGTACTTTACAATGAGCAGTTCTTC
cdr3_aa: CASSSRRAGVLYNEQFF

j_call: TRBJ2-5
v_call: TRBV7-2
clone_size: once
d_call: TRBD2
cdr3_nt: TGTGCCAGCAGCTTAGCGGGGCCAGCGGGAGTACATGAGACCCAGTACTTC
cdr3_aa: CASSLAGPAGVHETQYF

j_call: TRBJ2-2
v_call: TRBV5-6
clone_size: .
d_call: TRBD1
cdr3_nt: TGTGCCAGCAGCTTGGAGGTTATGACAGGGGGCGGGGAGCTGTTTTTT
cdr3_aa: CASSLEVMTGGGELFF

j_call: TRBJ1-4
v_call: TRBV28
clone_size: .
d_call: TRBD1
cdr3_nt: TGTGCCAGCAGTTTATGCCCAGCAACTCTTACCGGGACAGGGACATCAACTAATGAAAAACTGTTTTTT
cdr3_aa: CASSLCPATLTGTGTSTNEKLFF

j_call: TRBJ2-1
v_call: TRBV27
clone_size: .
d_call: .
cdr3_nt: TGTGCCAGCAGTTTGGGAGGCAATGAGCAGTTCTTC
cdr3_aa: CASSLGGNEQFF

j_call: TRBJ1-4
v_call: TRBV6-2/TRBV6-3
clone_size: .
d_call: .
cdr3_nt: TGTGCCAGCAGTTATGGGGCAGGGAATCGGCTCAATGAAAAACTGTTTTTT
cdr3_aa: CASSYGAGNRLNEKLFF

j_call: TRBJ1-2
v_call: TRBV5-5
clone_size: .
d_call: .
cdr3_nt: TGTGCCAGCAGCGCGGACACATACTATGGCTACACCTTC
cdr3_aa: CASSADTYYGYTF

j_call: TRBJ2-2
v_call: TRBV10-1
clone_size: .
d_call: .
cdr3_nt: TGCGCCAGCAGTGATATTTGGGGGGAACCGGACACCGGGGAGCTGTTTTTT
cdr3_aa: CASSDIWGEPDTGELFF

j_call: TRBJ2-3
v_call: TRBV14
clone_size: .
d_call: TRBD1
cdr3_nt: TGTGCCAGCAGCCAAGATGGGACAGGGGTTGGCACAGATACGCAGTATTTT
cdr3_aa: CASSQDGTGVGTDTQYF

j_call: TRBJ2-7
v_call: TRBV7-8
clone_size: once
d_call: TRBD2
cdr3_nt: TGTGCCAGCAGCTTAGCGCCCCGACTAGCGGGAGGTTACGAGCAGTACTTC
cdr3_aa: CASSLAPRLAGGYEQYF

j_call: TRBJ2-7
v_call: TRBV12-3/TRBV12-4
clone_size: .
d_call: .
cdr3_nt: TGTGCCAGCAGTTTAGGGACACTCTACGAGCAGTACTTC
cdr3_aa: CASSLGTLYEQYF

j_call: TRBJ1-4
v_call: TRBV7-2
clone_size: once
d_call: TRBD1
cdr3_nt: TGTGCCAGCAGCCCAAGGACAGGGATTAATGAAAAACTGTTTTTT
cdr3_aa: CASSPRTGINEKLFF

j_call: TRBJ1-2
v_call: TRBV10-2
clone_size: .
d_call: .
cdr3_nt: TGCGCCAGCAGTGAGGCCGGGACAACTTATGGCTACACCTTC
cdr3_aa: CASSEAGTTYGYTF

j_call: TRBJ1-3
v_call: TRBV19
clone_size: once
d_call: .
cdr3_nt: TGTGCCAGTAGTATGGAGTCGCGGTTCTCTGGAAACACCATATATTTT
cdr3_aa: CASSMESRFSGNTIYF

j_call: TRBJ2-1
v_call: TRBV7-6
clone_size: .
d_call: .
cdr3_nt: TGTGCCAGCAGTTATCCGTATAGCTCCTACAATGAGCAGTTCTTC
cdr3_aa: CASSYPYSSYNEQFF

j_call: TRBJ1-1
v_call: TRBV3-1/TRBV3-2
clone_size: .
d_call: .
cdr3_nt: TGTGCCAGCAGCCCCATGACAGGTTCCCCAGGGACTGAAGCTTTCTTT
cdr3_aa: CASSPMTGSPGTEAFF

j_call: TRBJ1-4
v_call: TRBV19
clone_size: .
d_call: TRBD1
cdr3_nt: TGTGCCAGTAGGACAGATCCGGGACAGTCCGGTGAAAAACTGTTTTTT
cdr3_aa: CASRTDPGQSGEKLFF

j_call: TRBJ2-7
v_call: TRBV7-2
clone_size: .
d_call: .
cdr3_nt: TGTGCCAGCAGCTTAGTTGTCGACAGAATCGAGCAGTACTTC
cdr3_aa: CASSLVVDRIEQYF